The rows below give T cell receptor beta chains drawn from one sample of a study of blood T cell repertoires in COVID-19. Measured with immunoSEQ multiplex PCR; TCRdb has only the in-frame clones, and not every one. There are roughly 140,000 clones in the sample; 84% occur only once, and about 7.3% lies in the top ten. The sample comprised PBMCs or T cells enriched from blood (not recorded which). The receptor set was obtained from a man aged 50 to 60 who had recovered from COVID-19. CDR3s include the opening cysteine and the closing phenylalanine or tryptophan. The order of the fields is J gene, clone size, D gene, V gene, CDR3 protein, CDR3 DNA. A D gene is named only where the DNA matches it firmly. Not every row has a clone size; where given, it reads once, few, many or a size class.

j_gene: TRBJ2-3; abundance: .; d_gene: .; v_gene: TRBV15; CDR3aa: CATSRVVATDTQYF; CDR3nt: TGTGCCACCAGCAGAGTAGTAGCAACAGATACGCAGTATTTT
j_gene: TRBJ1-3; abundance: .; d_gene: .; v_gene: TRBV2; CDR3aa: CASSREGNTIYF; CDR3nt: TGTGCCAGCTCCCGGGAAGGAAACACCATATATTTT
j_gene: TRBJ2-7; abundance: .; d_gene: TRBD1; v_gene: TRBV23-1; CDR3aa: CASGPRPGQGMGGHEQYF; CDR3nt: TGCGCCAGCGGACCCCGACCGGGACAGGGGATGGGGGGACACGAGCAGTACTTC
j_gene: TRBJ2-1; abundance: few; d_gene: TRBD2; v_gene: TRBV19; CDR3aa: CASSPLTSGSYNEQFF; CDR3nt: TGTGCCAGTAGTCCTCTGACTAGCGGGTCCTACAATGAGCAGTTCTTC
j_gene: TRBJ2-3; abundance: once; d_gene: TRBD2; v_gene: TRBV11-3; CDR3aa: CASSLDGLAGDTDTQYF; CDR3nt: TGTGCCAGCAGCTTAGATGGACTAGCGGGGGACACAGATACGCAGTATTTT
j_gene: TRBJ1-2; abundance: .; d_gene: .; v_gene: TRBV7-8; CDR3aa: CASSIGQKYGYTF; CDR3nt: TGTGCCAGCAGCATTGGACAGAAATATGGCTACACCTTC
j_gene: TRBJ2-2; abundance: .; d_gene: .; v_gene: TRBV4-2; CDR3aa: CASSQVVRMSDTGELFF; CDR3nt: TGTGCCAGCAGCCAAGTTGTCAGGATGTCGGACACCGGGGAGCTGTTTTTT
j_gene: TRBJ1-2; abundance: .; d_gene: .; v_gene: TRBV3-1/TRBV3-2; CDR3aa: CASSQGGNGYTF; CDR3nt: TGTGCCAGCAGCCAAGGAGGGAATGGCTACACCTTC
j_gene: TRBJ2-2; abundance: .; d_gene: .; v_gene: TRBV7-8; CDR3aa: CASSPQGTGELFF; CDR3nt: TGTGCCAGCAGCCCCCAGGGTACCGGGGAGCTGTTTTTT
j_gene: TRBJ2-5; abundance: .; d_gene: .; v_gene: TRBV21-1; CDR3aa: CASIVLAGSETQYF; CDR3nt: TGTGCCAGCATCGTACTAGCGGGTAGTGAGACCCAGTACTTC
j_gene: TRBJ1-1; abundance: .; d_gene: TRBD1; v_gene: TRBV19; CDR3aa: CASSRLDRGAGTEAFF; CDR3nt: TGTGCCAGTAGTAGGCTTGACAGGGGGGCAGGCACTGAAGCTTTCTTT
j_gene: TRBJ2-1; abundance: once; d_gene: .; v_gene: TRBV5-4; CDR3aa: CASSLGASPYNEQFF; CDR3nt: TGTGCCAGCAGCTTGGGGGCTTCACCCTACAATGAGCAGTTCTTC
j_gene: TRBJ2-2; abundance: .; d_gene: .; v_gene: TRBV19; CDR3aa: CASRGDTGELFF; CDR3nt: TGTGCCAGTAGAGGGGACACCGGGGAGCTGTTTTTT
j_gene: TRBJ1-2; abundance: .; d_gene: .; v_gene: TRBV4-3; CDR3aa: CASSQGPANYGYTF; CDR3nt: TGCGCCAGCAGCCAAGGTCCAGCTAACTATGGCTACACCTTC
j_gene: TRBJ2-2; abundance: .; d_gene: .; v_gene: TRBV7-9; CDR3aa: CASSFRGLLNTGELFF; CDR3nt: TGTGCCAGCAGCTTCCGGGGGTTACTGAACACCGGGGAGCTGTTTTTT
j_gene: TRBJ2-7; abundance: .; d_gene: .; v_gene: TRBV27; CDR3aa: CASRPQGTSYEQYF; CDR3nt: TGTGCCAGCAGACCCCAGGGGACCTCCTACGAGCAGTACTTC
j_gene: TRBJ1-5; abundance: .; d_gene: TRBD1; v_gene: TRBV2; CDR3aa: CASRAGTGGYSNQPQHF; CDR3nt: TGTGCCAGCAGAGCCGGGACAGGGGGCTATAGCAATCAGCCCCAGCATTTT
j_gene: TRBJ2-5; abundance: .; d_gene: .; v_gene: TRBV7-2; CDR3aa: CASSWTAQETQYF; CDR3nt: TGTGCCAGCAGCTGGACAGCGCAAGAGACCCAGTACTTC
j_gene: TRBJ2-6; abundance: .; d_gene: .; v_gene: TRBV7-3; CDR3aa: CASSSLGLTAYSGANVLTF; CDR3nt: TGTGCCAGCAGCTCCCTCGGCCTGACAGCCTACTCTGGGGCCAACGTCCTGACTTTC
j_gene: TRBJ1-6; abundance: .; d_gene: .; v_gene: TRBV6-5; CDR3aa: CASFPGSSYNSPLHF; CDR3nt: TGTGCCAGCTTCCCCGGGAGCTCCTATAATTCACCCCTCCACTTT
j_gene: TRBJ1-1; abundance: .; d_gene: .; v_gene: TRBV21-1; CDR3aa: CASSKHGRSAEAFF; CDR3nt: TGTGCCAGCAGCAAACACGGCAGGTCAGCTGAAGCTTTCTTT
j_gene: TRBJ1-1; abundance: .; d_gene: TRBD1; v_gene: TRBV2; CDR3aa: CASGATGPEAFF; CDR3nt: TGTGCCAGCGGGGCGACAGGGCCTGAAGCTTTCTTT
j_gene: TRBJ2-7; abundance: .; d_gene: .; v_gene: TRBV7-9; CDR3aa: CASSSQVPSYEQYF; CDR3nt: TGTGCCAGCAGCAGTCAGGTTCCCTCCTACGAGCAGTACTTC
j_gene: TRBJ1-5; abundance: medium-sized; d_gene: TRBD1; v_gene: TRBV24-1; CDR3aa: CAGFPRGTGGGEYSNQPQHF; CDR3nt: TGTGCCGGCTTTCCGAGGGGTACAGGGGGCGGGGAATATAGCAATCAGCCCCAGCATTTT
j_gene: TRBJ1-1; abundance: .; d_gene: TRBD1; v_gene: TRBV12-3/TRBV12-4; CDR3aa: CASSGQVNTEAFF; CDR3nt: TGTGCCAGCAGTGGACAGGTAAACACTGAAGCTTTCTTT